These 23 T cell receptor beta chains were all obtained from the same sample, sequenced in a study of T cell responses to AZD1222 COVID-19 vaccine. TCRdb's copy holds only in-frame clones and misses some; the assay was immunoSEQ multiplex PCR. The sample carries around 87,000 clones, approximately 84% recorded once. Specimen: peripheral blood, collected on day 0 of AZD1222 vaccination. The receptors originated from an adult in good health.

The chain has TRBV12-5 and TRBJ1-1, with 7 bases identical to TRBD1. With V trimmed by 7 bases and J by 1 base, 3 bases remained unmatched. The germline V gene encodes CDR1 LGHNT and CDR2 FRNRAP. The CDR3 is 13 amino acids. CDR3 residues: CASARQGNTEAFF. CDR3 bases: TGTGCTAGTGCCCGACAGGGGAACACTGAAGCTTTCTTT.

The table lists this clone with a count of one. The CDR3 protein is CASSHGSESTDTQYF. As DNA, the CDR3 is TGTGCCAGCAGCCACGGCAGCGAAAGCACAGATACGCAGTATTTT. The gene calls are TRBV3-1 (or the pseudogene TRBV3-2) and TRBJ2-3; D not certain. This CDR3 has 15 residues. Germline V lookup: CDR1 LGHDT, CDR2 YNNKEL (reference sequence). V gave up 3 bases and J gave up 0 bases, with 10 bases separating them.

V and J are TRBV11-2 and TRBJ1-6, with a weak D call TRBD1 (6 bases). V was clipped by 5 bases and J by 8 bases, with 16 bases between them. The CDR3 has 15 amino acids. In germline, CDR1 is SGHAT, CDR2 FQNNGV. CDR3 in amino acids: CASSRGTLFYSPLHF. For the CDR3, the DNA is TGTGCCAGCAGCCGCGGGACATTATTTTATTCACCCCTCCACTTT.

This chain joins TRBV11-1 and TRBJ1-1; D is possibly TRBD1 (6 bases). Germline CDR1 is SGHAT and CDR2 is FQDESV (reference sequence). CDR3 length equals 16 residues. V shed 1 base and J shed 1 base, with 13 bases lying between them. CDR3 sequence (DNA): TGTGCCAGCAGCTTAGAGCTGGGGGCGACGAACACTGAAGCTTTCTTT. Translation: CASSLELGATNTEAFF.

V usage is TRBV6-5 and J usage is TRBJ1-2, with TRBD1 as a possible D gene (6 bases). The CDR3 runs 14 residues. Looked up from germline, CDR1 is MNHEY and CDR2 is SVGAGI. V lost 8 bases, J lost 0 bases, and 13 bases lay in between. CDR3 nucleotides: TGTGCCAGCTGCCCTCGGACAGCTAACTATGGCTACACCTTC. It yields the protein CASCPRTANYGYTF.

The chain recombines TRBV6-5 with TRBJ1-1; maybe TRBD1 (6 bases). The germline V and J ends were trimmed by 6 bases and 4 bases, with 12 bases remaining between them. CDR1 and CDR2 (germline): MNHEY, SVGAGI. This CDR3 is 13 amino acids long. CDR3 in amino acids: CASRRTGSTEAFF. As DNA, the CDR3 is TGTGCCAGCAGACGAACAGGGTCCACTGAAGCTTTCTTT.

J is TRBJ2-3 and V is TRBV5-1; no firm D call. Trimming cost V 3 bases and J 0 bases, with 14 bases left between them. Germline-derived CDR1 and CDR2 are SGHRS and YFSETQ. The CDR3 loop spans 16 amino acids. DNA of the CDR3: TGCGCCAGCAGCTCTGGTGGAGACCCTAGCACAGATACGCAGTATTTT. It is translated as CASSSGGDPSTDTQYF.

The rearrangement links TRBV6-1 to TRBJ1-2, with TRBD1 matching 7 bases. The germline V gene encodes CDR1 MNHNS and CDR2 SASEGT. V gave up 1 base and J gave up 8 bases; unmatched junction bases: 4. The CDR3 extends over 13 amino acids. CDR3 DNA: TGTGCCAGCAGTGAAGTGCAGGGGGACGGCTACACCTTC. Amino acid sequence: CASSEVQGDGYTF.

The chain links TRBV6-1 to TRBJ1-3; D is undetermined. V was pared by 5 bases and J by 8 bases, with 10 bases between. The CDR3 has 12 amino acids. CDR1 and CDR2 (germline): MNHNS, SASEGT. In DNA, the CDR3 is TGTGCCAGCAGTTCCGCCGGGGACACCATATATTTT. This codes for CASSSAGDTIYF.

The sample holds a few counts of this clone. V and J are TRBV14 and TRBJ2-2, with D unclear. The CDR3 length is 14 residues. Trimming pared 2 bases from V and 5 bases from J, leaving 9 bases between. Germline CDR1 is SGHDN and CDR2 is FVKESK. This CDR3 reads CASSQRRLTGELFF. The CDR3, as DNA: TGTGCCAGCAGCCAACGCAGATTGACCGGGGAGCTGTTTTTT.

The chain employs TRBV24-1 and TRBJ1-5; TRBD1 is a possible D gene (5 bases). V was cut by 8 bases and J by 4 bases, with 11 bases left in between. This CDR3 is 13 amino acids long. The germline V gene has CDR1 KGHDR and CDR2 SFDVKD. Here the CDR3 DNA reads TGTGCCACCATAGGGGAACCTAATCAGCCCCAGCATTTT. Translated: CATIGEPNQPQHF.

The CDR3 region has the DNA TGTGCCAGCAGCCCCCCGGACTCGCTCGCAGATACGCAGTATTTT. As protein: CASSPPDSLADTQYF. The V and J genes are TRBV11-2 and TRBJ2-3; the D gene is possibly TRBD2 (5 bases). The V gene lost 5 bases and the J gene lost 4 bases, with 16 bases spanning the gap. Germline CDR1 is SGHAT and CDR2 is FQNNGV. This CDR3 comprises 15 residues.

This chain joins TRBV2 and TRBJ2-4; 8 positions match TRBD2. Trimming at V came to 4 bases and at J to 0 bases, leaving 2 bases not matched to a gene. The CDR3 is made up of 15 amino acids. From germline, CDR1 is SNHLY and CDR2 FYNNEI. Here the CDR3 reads CASSASGLAKNIQYF. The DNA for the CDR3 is TGTGCCAGCAGTGCTAGCGGGCTAGCCAAAAACATTCAGTACTTC.

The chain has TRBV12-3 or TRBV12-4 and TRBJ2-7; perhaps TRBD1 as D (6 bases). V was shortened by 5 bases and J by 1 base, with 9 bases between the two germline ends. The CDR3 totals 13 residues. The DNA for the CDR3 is TGTGCCAGCAGTATAGGACAGTCCTACGAGCAGTACTTC. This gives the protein CASSIGQSYEQYF.

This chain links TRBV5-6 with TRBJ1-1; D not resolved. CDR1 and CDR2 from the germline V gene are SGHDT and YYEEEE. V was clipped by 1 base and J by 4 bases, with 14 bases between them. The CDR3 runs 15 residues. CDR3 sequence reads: CASSLWAGTVTEAFF. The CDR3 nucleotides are TGTGCCAGCAGCTTGTGGGCAGGAACGGTCACTGAAGCTTTCTTT.

CDR3 sequence reads: CASSLAITGGETQYF. The CDR3 DNA is TGCGCCAGCAGCTTGGCGATCACTGGGGGGGAGACCCAGTACTTC. The rearrangement joins TRBV5-1 to TRBJ2-5, with D possibly being TRBD2 (6 bases). The CDR3 sequence is 15 residues long. CDR1 SGHRS and CDR2 YFSETQ come from the germline V gene. The V end lost 0 bases, the J end lost 5 bases, and 14 bases lay between the germline ends.

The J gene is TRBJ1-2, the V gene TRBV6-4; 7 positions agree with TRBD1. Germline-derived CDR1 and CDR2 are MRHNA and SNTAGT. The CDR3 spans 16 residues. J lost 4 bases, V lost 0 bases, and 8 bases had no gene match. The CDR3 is CASSDSSGTASYGYTF. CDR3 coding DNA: TGTGCCAGCAGTGACTCTAGCGGGACAGCAAGCTATGGCTACACCTTC.

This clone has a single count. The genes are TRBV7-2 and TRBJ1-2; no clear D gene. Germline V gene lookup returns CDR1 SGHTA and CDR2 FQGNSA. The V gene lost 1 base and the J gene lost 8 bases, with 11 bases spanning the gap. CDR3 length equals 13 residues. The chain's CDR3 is CASSLDGVGGYTF. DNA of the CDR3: TGTGCCAGCAGCTTAGATGGGGTGGGAGGCTACACCTTC.

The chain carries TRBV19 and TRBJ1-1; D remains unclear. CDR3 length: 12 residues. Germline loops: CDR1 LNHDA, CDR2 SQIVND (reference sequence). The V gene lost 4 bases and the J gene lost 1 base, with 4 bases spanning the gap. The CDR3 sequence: CASSTRNTEAFF. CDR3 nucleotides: TGTGCCAGTAGTACCCGGAACACTGAAGCTTTCTTT.

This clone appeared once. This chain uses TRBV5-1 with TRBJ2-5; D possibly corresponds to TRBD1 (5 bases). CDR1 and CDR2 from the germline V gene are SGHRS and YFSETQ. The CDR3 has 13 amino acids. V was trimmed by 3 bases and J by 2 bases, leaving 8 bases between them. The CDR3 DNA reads TGCGCCAGCAGCTCCTGGACACAAGAGACCCAGTACTTC. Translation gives CASSSWTQETQYF.

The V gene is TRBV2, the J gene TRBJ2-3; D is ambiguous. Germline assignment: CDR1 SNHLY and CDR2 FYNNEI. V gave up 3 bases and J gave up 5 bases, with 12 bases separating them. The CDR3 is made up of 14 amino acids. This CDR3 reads CASSEEPQLDTQYF. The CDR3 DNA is TGTGCCAGCAGTGAGGAGCCCCAATTAGATACGCAGTATTTT.

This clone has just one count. CDR3 loop: CSASSGSSYTGANVLTF. The CDR3 DNA reads as TGCAGTGCTAGTTCGGGCTCCTCCTATACTGGGGCCAACGTCCTGACTTTC. The rearrangement uses TRBV20-1 and TRBJ2-6; D is unresolved. Germline CDR1 is DFQATT and CDR2 is SNEGSKA (reference sequence). The CDR3 runs to 17 residues. Trimming left V 3 bases short and J 2 bases short, with 17 bases between.

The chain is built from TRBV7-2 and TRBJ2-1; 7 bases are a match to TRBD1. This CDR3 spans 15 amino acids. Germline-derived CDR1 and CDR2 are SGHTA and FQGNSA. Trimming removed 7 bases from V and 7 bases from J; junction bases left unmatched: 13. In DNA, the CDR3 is TGTGCCAGCAAATTGGAACAGGGGCTCGGGAATGAGCAGTTCTTC. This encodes CASKLEQGLGNEQFF.